A single T cell receptor (beta chain) is shown here with its context. Its antigen is not identified. Data came from immunoSEQ multiplex PCR; TCRdb stores just in-frame clones and leaves some out. The data show 330,000 or so clones, roughly 90% seen once. The treatment: around 19 received Ad26.COV2.S at low or high dose, single or two shots; 5 received placebo; per-sample allocation not given. Samples analyzed were those drawn on day 63 after the first vaccine or placebo injection. In the vaccine, an Ad26 vector expressed the SARS-CoV-2 spike of the Wuhan strain. The V segment lost 10 bases and the J segment 0 bases; nucleotides outside the gene matches: 5. CDR3 length: 13 amino acids. The data belong to a study of Ad26.COV2.S vaccination and SARS-CoV-2 variants. Background on the study: Each vaccinee took Ad26.COV2.S intramuscularly, once or twice 56 days apart. Study outcomes and limitations: The study found higher spike-specific TCR breadth in vaccine than placebo recipients.

The sample was peripheral blood, taken in a trial of Ad26.COV2.S vaccine versus placebo. The sequence came from a person aged 18-60 years who received the Ad26.COV2.S COVID-19 vaccine or a placebo. This sequence joins TRBV12-3 or TRBV12-4 and TRBJ2-7; TRBD1 matches 8 bases. The DNA for the CDR3 is TGTGCCACCCGACAGGGGCTCTCCTACGAGCAGTACTTC. Translating gives CATRQGLSYEQYF.